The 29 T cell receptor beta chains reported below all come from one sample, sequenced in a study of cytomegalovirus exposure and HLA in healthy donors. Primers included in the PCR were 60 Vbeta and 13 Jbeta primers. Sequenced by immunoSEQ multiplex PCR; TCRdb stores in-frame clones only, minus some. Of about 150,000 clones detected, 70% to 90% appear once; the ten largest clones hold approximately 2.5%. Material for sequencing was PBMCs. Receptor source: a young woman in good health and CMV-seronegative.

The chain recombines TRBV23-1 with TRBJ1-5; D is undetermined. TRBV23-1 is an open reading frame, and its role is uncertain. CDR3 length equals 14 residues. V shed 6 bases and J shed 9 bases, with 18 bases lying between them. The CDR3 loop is CASRQGGLNGPQHF. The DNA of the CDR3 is TGCGCCAGCAGACAAGGAGGCCTCAACGGGCCCCAGCATTTT.

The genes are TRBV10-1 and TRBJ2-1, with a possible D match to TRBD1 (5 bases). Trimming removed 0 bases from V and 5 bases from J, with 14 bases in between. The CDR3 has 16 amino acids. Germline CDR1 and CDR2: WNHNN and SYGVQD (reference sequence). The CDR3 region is CASSESTQGWHNEQFF. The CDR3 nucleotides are TGCGCCAGCAGTGAGTCGACCCAGGGATGGCACAATGAGCAGTTCTTC.

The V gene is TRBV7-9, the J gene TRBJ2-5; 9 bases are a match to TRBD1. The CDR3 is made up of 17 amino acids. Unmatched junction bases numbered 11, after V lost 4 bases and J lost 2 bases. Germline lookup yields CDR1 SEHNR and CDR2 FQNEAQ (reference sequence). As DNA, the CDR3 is TGTGCCAGCAGCTCTACCTCCGCGGGACAGGGACAAGAGACCCAGTACTTC. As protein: CASSSTSAGQGQETQYF.

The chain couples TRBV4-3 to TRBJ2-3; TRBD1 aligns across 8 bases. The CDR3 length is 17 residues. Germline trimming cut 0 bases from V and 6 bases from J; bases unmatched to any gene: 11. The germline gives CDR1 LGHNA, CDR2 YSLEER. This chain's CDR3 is CASSQDWPRGPGDTQYF. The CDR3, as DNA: TGCGCCAGCAGCCAAGATTGGCCCAGGGGGCCCGGGGATACGCAGTATTTT.

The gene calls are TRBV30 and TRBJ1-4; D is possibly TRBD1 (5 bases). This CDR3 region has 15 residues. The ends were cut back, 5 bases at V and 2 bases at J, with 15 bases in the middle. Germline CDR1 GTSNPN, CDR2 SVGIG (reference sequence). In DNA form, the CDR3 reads TGTGCCTGGGGGCAGGGATGGGGCACTAATGAAAAACTGTTTTTT. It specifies CAWGQGWGTNEKLFF. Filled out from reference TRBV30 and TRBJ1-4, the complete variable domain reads SQTIHQWPATLVQPVGSPLSLECTVEGTSNPNLYWYRQAAGRGLQLLFYSVGIGQISSEVPQNLSASRPQDRQFILSSKKLLLSDSGFYLCAWGQGWGTNEKLFFGSGTQLSVL.

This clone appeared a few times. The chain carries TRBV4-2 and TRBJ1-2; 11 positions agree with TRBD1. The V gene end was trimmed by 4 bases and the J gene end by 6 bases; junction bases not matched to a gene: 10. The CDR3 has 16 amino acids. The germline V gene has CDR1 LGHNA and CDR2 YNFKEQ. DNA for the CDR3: TGTGCCAGCAGCCGGGGGGGGGACAGGGGGGTTCATGGCTACACCTTC. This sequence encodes CASSRGGDRGVHGYTF.

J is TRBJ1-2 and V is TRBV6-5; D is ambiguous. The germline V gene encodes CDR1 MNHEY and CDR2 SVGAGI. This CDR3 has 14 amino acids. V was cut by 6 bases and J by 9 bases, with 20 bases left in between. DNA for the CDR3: TGTGCCAGCAGGTCCCCCGCGAGTGCTATGCGCTACACCTTC. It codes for CASRSPASAMRYTF.

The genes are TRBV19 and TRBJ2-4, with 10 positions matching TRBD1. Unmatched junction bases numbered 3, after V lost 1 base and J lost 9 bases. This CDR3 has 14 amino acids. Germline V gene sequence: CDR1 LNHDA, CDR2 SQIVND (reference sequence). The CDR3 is CASSIGQGAGIQYF. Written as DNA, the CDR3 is TGTGCCAGTAGTATAGGACAGGGGGCGGGCATTCAGTACTTC.

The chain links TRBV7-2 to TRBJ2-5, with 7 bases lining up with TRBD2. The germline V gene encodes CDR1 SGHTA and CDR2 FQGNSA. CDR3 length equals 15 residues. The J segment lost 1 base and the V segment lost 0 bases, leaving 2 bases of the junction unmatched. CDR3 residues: CASSLAQRGQETQYF. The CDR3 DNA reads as TGTGCCAGCAGCTTAGCGCAGCGGGGCCAAGAGACCCAGTACTTC.

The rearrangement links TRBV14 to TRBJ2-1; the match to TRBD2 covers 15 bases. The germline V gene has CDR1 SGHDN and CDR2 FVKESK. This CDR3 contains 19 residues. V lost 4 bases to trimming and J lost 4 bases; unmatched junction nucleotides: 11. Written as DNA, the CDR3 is TGTGCCAGCAGCCCAAGGCGGACTAGCGGGGGGGCCCAATACAATGAGCAGTTCTTC. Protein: CASSPRRTSGGAQYNEQFF. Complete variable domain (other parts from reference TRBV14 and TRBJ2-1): EAGVTQFPSHSVIEKGQTVTLRCDPISGHDNLYWYRRVMGKEIKFLLHFVKESKQDESGMPNNRFLAERTGGTYSTLKVQPAELEDSGVYFCASSPRRTSGGAQYNEQFFGPGTRLTVL.

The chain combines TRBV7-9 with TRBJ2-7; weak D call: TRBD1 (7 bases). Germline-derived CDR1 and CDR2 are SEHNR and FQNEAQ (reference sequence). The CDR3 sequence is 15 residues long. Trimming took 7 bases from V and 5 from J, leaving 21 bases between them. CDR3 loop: CASTYPQGGPHEQYF. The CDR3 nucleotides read TGTGCCAGCACCTACCCCCAGGGGGGCCCCCACGAGCAGTACTTC.

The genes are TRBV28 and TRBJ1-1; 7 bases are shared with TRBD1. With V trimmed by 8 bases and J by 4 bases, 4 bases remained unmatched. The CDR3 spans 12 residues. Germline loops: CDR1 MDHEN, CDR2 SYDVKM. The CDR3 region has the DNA TGTGCCAGCTACAGGGGTCCCACTGAAGCTTTCTTT. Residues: CASYRGPTEAFF.

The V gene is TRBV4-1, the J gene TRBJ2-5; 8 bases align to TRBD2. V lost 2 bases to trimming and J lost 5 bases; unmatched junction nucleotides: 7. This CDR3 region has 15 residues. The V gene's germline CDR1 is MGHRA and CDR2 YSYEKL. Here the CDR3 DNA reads TGCGCCAGCAGCCAAAAAGCGGGAGATCGGGAGACCCAGTACTTC. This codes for CASSQKAGDRETQYF.

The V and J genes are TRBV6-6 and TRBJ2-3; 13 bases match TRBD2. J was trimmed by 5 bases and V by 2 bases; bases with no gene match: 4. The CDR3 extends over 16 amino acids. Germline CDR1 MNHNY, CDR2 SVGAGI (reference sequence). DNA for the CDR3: TGTGCCAGCAGTTACGGGACTAGCGGGGTTGGAGATACGCAGTATTTT. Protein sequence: CASSYGTSGVGDTQYF.

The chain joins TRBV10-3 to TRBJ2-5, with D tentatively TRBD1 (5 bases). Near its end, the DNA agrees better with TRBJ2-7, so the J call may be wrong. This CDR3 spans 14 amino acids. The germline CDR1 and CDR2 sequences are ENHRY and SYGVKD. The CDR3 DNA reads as TGTGCCATCAGTGCTACCCAGGGCTCCTACGAGCAGTACTTC. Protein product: CAISATQGSYEQYF.

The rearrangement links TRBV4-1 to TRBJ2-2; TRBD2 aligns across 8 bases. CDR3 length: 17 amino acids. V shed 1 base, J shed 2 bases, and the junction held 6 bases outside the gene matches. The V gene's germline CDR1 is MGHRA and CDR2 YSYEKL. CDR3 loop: CASSQGLRGGNTGELFF. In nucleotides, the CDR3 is TGCGCCAGCAGCCAAGGGCTCCGGGGGGGTAACACCGGGGAGCTGTTTTTT.

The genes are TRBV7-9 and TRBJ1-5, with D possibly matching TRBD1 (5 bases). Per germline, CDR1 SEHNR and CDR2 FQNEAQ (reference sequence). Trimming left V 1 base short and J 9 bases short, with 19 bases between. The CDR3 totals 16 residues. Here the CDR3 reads CASSLGGGTVEVPQHF. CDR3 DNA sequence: TGTGCCAGCAGCTTAGGGGGGGGTACGGTGGAGGTGCCCCAGCATTTT.

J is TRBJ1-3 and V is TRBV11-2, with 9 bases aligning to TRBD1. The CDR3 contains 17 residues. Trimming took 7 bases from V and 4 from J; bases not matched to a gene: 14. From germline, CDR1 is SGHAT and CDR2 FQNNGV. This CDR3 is CASTVRFGTGPGNTIYF. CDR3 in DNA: TGTGCCAGCACCGTAAGGTTCGGGACAGGGCCCGGAAACACCATATATTTT.

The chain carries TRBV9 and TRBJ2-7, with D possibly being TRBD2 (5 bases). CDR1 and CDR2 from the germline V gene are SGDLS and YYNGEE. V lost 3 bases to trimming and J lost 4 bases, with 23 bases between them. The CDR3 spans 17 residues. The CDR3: CASSAGGGVSGTYEQYF. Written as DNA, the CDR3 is TGTGCCAGCAGCGCTGGAGGTGGGGTCTCGGGTACGTACGAGCAGTACTTC.

CDR3 sequence: CASKDRGAKNIQYF. In DNA, the CDR3 is TGTGCCAGCAAGGACAGGGGCGCCAAAAACATTCAGTACTTC. The chain joins TRBV2 to TRBJ2-4; 9 nucleotides match TRBD1. The CDR3 is 14 residues long. Germline loops: CDR1 SNHLY, CDR2 FYNNEI. After removal of 7 bases from V and 1 base from J, the junction contained 2 bases not matched to a gene.

CDR3 nucleotides: TGTGCCATCAGTGAGTCCGAGACAGGGGCGGACACTGAAGCTTTCTTT. It codes for CAISESETGADTEAFF. V usage is TRBV10-3 and J usage is TRBJ1-1; the match to TRBD1 covers 8 bases. CDR1 and CDR2 (germline): ENHRY, SYGVKD. V was clipped by 0 bases and J by 3 bases; unmatched bases: 6. This CDR3 has 16 residues.

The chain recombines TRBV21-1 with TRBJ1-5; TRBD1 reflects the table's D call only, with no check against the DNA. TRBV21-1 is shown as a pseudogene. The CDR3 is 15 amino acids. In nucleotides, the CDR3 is TGTGCCAGCAGCAAAAGATCAGGGTTAAATCAGCCCCAGCATTTT. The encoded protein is CASSKRSGLNQPQHF.

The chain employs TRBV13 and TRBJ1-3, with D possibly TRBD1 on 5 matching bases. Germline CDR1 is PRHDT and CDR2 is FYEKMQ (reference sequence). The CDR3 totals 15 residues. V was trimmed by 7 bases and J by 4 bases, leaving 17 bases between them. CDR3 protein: CASIKKPGIGNTIYF. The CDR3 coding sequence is TGTGCCAGCATTAAGAAGCCAGGGATCGGAAACACCATATATTTT.

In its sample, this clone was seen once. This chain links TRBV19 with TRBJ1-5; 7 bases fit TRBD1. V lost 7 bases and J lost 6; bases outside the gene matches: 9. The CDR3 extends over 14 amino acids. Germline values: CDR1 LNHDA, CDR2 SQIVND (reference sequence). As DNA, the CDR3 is TGTGCCAGTACCCCAGGGCAGGGGGGTCAGCCCCAGCATTTT. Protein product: CASTPGQGGQPQHF.

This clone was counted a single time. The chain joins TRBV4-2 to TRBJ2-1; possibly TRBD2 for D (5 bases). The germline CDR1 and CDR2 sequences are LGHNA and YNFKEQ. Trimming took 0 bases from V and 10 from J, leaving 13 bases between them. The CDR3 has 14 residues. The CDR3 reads CASSQDRGLREQFF. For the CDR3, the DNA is TGTGCCAGCAGCCAAGACCGGGGTCTTAGGGAGCAGTTCTTC.

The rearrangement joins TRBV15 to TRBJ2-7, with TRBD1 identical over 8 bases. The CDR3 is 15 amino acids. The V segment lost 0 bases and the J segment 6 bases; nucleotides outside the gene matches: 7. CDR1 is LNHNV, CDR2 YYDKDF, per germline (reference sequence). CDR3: CATSRDRGTGGEQYF. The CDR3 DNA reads TGTGCCACCAGCAGAGATCGGGGGACAGGAGGCGAGCAGTACTTC.

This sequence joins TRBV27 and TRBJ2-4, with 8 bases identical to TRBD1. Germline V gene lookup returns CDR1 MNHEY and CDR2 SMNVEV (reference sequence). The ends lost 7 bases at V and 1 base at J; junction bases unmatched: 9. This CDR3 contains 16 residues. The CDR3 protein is CASTDFRGLAKNIQYF. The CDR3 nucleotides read TGTGCCAGCACTGACTTCAGGGGGCTGGCCAAAAACATTCAGTACTTC.

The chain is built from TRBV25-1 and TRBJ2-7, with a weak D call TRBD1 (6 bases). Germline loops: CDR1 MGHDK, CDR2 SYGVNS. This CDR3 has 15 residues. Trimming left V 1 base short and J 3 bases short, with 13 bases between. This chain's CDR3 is CASSESGTWGYEQYF. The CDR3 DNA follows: TGTGCCAGCAGTGAATCAGGGACATGGGGCTACGAGCAGTACTTC.

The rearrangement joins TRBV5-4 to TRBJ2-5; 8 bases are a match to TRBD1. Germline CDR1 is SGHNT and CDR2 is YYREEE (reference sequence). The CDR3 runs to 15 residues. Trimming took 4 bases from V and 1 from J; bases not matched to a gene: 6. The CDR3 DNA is TGTGCCAGCAGCCCCTCCACAGGGGGCCAAGAGACCCAGTACTTC. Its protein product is CASSPSTGGQETQYF. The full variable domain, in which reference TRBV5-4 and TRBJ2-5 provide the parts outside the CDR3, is ETGVTQSPTHLIKTRGQQVTLRCSSQSGHNTVSWYQQALGQGPQFIFQYYREEENGRGNFPPRFSGLQFPNYSSELNVNALELDDSALYLCASSPSTGGQETQYFGPGTRLLVL.